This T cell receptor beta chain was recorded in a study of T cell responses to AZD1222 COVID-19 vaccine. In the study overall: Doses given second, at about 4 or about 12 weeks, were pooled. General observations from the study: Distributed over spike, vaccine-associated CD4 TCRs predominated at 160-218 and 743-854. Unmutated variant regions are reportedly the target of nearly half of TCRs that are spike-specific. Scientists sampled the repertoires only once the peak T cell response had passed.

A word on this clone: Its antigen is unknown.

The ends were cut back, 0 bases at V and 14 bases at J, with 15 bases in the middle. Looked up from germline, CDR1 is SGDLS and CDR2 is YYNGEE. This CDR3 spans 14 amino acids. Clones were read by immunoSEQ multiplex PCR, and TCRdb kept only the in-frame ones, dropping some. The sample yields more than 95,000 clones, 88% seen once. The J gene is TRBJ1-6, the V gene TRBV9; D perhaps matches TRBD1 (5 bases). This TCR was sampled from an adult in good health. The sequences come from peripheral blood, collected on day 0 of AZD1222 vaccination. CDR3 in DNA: TGTGCCAGCAGCGTAGGGACACCTCCCTCGACCCTCCACTTT. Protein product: CASSVGTPPSTLHF.